What follows are 22 T cell receptor beta chains derived from one specimen sequenced in a study of blood T cell repertoires in COVID-19. TCRdb's copy holds only in-frame clones and misses some; the assay was immunoSEQ multiplex PCR. This sample has about 89,000 clones, with about 91% found just once. The sample taken for sequencing was peripheral blood. Source of these receptors: a human donor with active COVID-19. The donor label of this sample is uncertain.

This clone was observed a handful of times. This chain links TRBV19 with TRBJ2-1, with 10 positions matching TRBD1. The germline V gene encodes CDR1 LNHDA and CDR2 SQIVND (reference sequence). With V trimmed by 5 bases and J by 6 bases, 7 bases remained unmatched. The CDR3 is made up of 15 amino acids. The CDR3 here is CASSDRDRGANEQFF. CDR3 coding DNA: TGTGCCAGTAGTGACCGGGACAGGGGTGCCAATGAGCAGTTCTTC. Together with reference TRBV19 and TRBJ2-1, the CDR3 gives the full variable domain: DGGITQSPKYLFRKEGQNVTLSCEQNLNHDAMYWYRQDPGQGLRLIYYSQIVNDFQKGDIAEGYSVSREKKESFPLTVTSAQKNPTAFYLCASSDRDRGANEQFFGPGTRLTVL.

The gene calls are TRBV5-1 and TRBJ2-7; TRBD2 aligns across 14 bases. Trimming removed 3 bases from V and 3 bases from J; junction bases left unmatched: 11. Germline V gene sequence: CDR1 SGHRS, CDR2 YFSETQ. The CDR3 contains 18 residues. The CDR3 DNA reads TGCGCCAGCAGCTCGGGGAGACGGGGACTAGCGGGGGACTACGAGCAGTACTTC. Protein product: CASSSGRRGLAGDYEQYF.

In regard to this clone: In the same sample, other DNA sequences code for this CDR3. The chain is built from TRBV12-5 and TRBJ1-2; no clear D gene. V was shortened by 0 bases and J by 6 bases, with 11 bases between the two germline ends. The CDR3 loop spans 14 amino acids. The germline V gene encodes CDR1 LGHNT and CDR2 FRNRAP. The CDR3 DNA sequence: TGTGCTAGTGGTTTGGTTGCGGGTCTCAATGGCTACACCTTC. It codes for CASGLVAGLNGYTF.

The chain links TRBV2 to TRBJ1-6; 7 bases match TRBD1. CDR3 length: 14 amino acids. Trimming at V came to 6 bases and at J to 7 bases, leaving 6 bases not matched to a gene. Per germline, CDR1 SNHLY and CDR2 FYNNEI. This CDR3 reads CASSWTGGNSPLHF. The DNA of the CDR3 is TGTGCCAGCAGCTGGACAGGAGGGAATTCACCCCTCCACTTT.

This chain uses TRBV9 with TRBJ2-3; the match to TRBD2 covers 7 bases. The CDR3 totals 16 residues. Germline V lookup: CDR1 SGDLS, CDR2 YYNGEE. V lost 0 bases, J lost 0 bases, and 4 bases stayed unmatched. CDR3 amino acids: CASSVAGGGSTDTQYF. The CDR3 nucleotides are TGTGCCAGCAGCGTAGCTGGGGGGGGAAGCACAGATACGCAGTATTTT. Looking up the rest from reference TRBV9 and TRBJ2-3 gives the full variable domain: DSGVTQTPKHLITATGQRVTLRCSPRSGDLSVYWYQQSLDQGLQFLIQYYNGEERAKGNILERFSAQQFPDLHSELNLSSLELGDSALYFCASSVAGGGSTDTQYFGPGTRLTVL.

J is TRBJ1-1 and V is TRBV28; the match to TRBD1 covers 10 bases. Trimming removed 2 bases from V and 8 bases from J; junction bases left unmatched: 5. The germline gives CDR1 MDHEN, CDR2 SYDVKM. The CDR3 loop spans 14 amino acids. Here the CDR3 reads CASSLIGQGGEAFF. CDR3 DNA: TGTGCCAGCAGTTTAATTGGACAGGGGGGAGAAGCTTTCTTT.

The chain joins TRBV6-5 to TRBJ1-6, with TRBD1 as a possible D gene (5 bases). The V end was cut by 6 bases, the J end by 5 bases, with 11 bases between. The CDR3 sequence is 14 residues long. Germline V gene sequence: CDR1 MNHEY, CDR2 SVGAGI. The CDR3 reads CASRQVVNNSPLHF. CDR3 sequence (DNA): TGTGCCAGCAGACAGGTGGTCAATAATTCACCCCTCCACTTT.

This CDR3 is CAISESGRGRPDTQYF. The CDR3 nucleotides are TGTGCCATCAGTGAGTCGGGCAGGGGGCGCCCGGATACGCAGTATTTT. This chain joins TRBV10-3 and TRBJ2-3; 8 nucleotides align to TRBD1. The CDR3 has 16 amino acids. The V segment lost 0 bases and the J segment 6 bases; nucleotides outside the gene matches: 8. Germline CDR1 ENHRY, CDR2 SYGVKD.

This rearrangement joins TRBV19 to TRBJ2-5; no reliable D call. CDR3 length equals 13 residues. Trimming took off 5 bases at V and 5 bases at J, with 12 bases between the two ends. Germline V gene sequence: CDR1 LNHDA, CDR2 SQIVND (reference sequence). CDR3 in amino acids: CASSATWVETQYF. In DNA form, the CDR3 reads TGTGCCAGTAGTGCGACATGGGTGGAGACCCAGTACTTC.

CDR3 protein: CASSMGADSYEQYF. For the CDR3, the DNA is TGTGCCAGTAGTATGGGGGCCGACTCCTACGAGCAGTACTTC. The chain carries TRBV19 and TRBJ2-7; TRBD1 might be the D (6 bases). The CDR3 is made up of 14 amino acids. Deletions cut 3 bases from V and 0 bases from J, with 9 bases between. Germline CDR1 reads LNHDA; CDR2 reads SQIVND (reference sequence).

The chain has TRBV28 and TRBJ1-6; possible D gene TRBD1, 6 bases. V shed 6 bases and J shed 0 bases, with 18 bases lying between them. The CDR3 spans 18 residues. Germline assignment: CDR1 MDHEN and CDR2 SYDVKM. The DNA of the CDR3 is TGTGCCAGCAGCGTGGGACAATTCTTTGGCTCCTATAATTCACCCCTCCACTTT. Amino acid sequence: CASSVGQFFGSYNSPLHF.

The V call is TRBV28, the J call TRBJ1-1; TRBD1 matches 7 bases. The CDR3 consists of 16 residues. The ends lost 4 bases at V and 3 bases at J; junction bases unmatched: 11. CDR1 is MDHEN and CDR2 is SYDVKM in the germline V gene. The CDR3 DNA reads as TGTGCCAGCAGTTCCTATGCACAGGGGTGGGACACTGAAGCTTTCTTT. It specifies CASSSYAQGWDTEAFF.

The CDR3 DNA is TGTGCCAGCAGCTTAACAGTGAACACTGAAGCTTTCTTT. Protein product: CASSLTVNTEAFF. V gene TRBV7-9 combines with J gene TRBJ1-1; D not certain. Germline CDR1 reads SEHNR; CDR2 reads FQNEAQ (reference sequence). The CDR3 is made up of 13 amino acids. The germline V and J ends were trimmed by 2 bases and 0 bases, with 4 bases remaining between them.

The chain uses TRBV5-4 and TRBJ2-2; TRBD2 matches at 7 bases. Per the germline V gene, CDR1 is SGHNT and CDR2 is YYREEE (reference sequence). The CDR3 extends over 14 amino acids. For the CDR3, the DNA is TGTGCAGGAGCGGCGGGGGAGAACACCGGGGAGCTGTTTTTT. It encodes CAGAAGENTGELFF.

This chain links TRBV3-1 (or the pseudogene TRBV3-2) with TRBJ2-3; tentatively, D is TRBD2 (5 bases). From germline, CDR1 is LGHDT and CDR2 YNNKEL (reference sequence). V gave up 0 bases and J gave up 0 bases, with 22 bases separating them. The CDR3 sequence is 20 residues long. The chain's CDR3 is CASSQDLGNSETPSTDTQYF. CDR3 coding DNA: TGTGCCAGCAGCCAAGATCTAGGGAATAGCGAGACACCTAGCACAGATACGCAGTATTTT.

This sequence joins TRBV3-1 (or the pseudogene TRBV3-2) and TRBJ2-7, with TRBD1 matching over 7 bases. Germline V gene lookup returns CDR1 LGHDT and CDR2 YNNKEL (reference sequence). With V trimmed by 3 bases and J by 3 bases, 11 bases remained unmatched. The CDR3 length is 16 residues. The CDR3 region has the DNA TGTGCCAGCAGCCAGACATATACAGGGGTTTACTACGAGCAGTACTTC. Translation gives CASSQTYTGVYYEQYF.

V usage is TRBV28 and J usage is TRBJ2-2; 11 bases line up with TRBD2. The junction had 13 bases not matched to a gene; V was cut back by 4 bases and J by 3 bases. Per the germline V gene, CDR1 is MDHEN and CDR2 is SYDVKM. The CDR3 totals 19 residues. The CDR3 protein is CASSSRVGSGGVDTGELFF. CDR3 DNA: TGTGCCAGCAGTTCCCGTGTTGGTAGCGGGGGGGTGGACACCGGGGAGCTGTTTTTT.

This clone was observed a few times. V and J are TRBV12-3 or TRBV12-4 and TRBJ1-1; no clear D. V lost 5 bases and J lost 7, with 14 bases in between. This CDR3 is built from 13 residues. As DNA, the CDR3 is TGTGCCAGCAGTCCAGAGGTAGAGGGTGAAGCTTTCTTT. Residues: CASSPEVEGEAFF.

V usage is TRBV9 and J usage is TRBJ1-2; D call uncertain. Germline-derived CDR1 and CDR2 are SGDLS and YYNGEE. V was trimmed by 3 bases and J by 4 bases, leaving 13 bases between them. CDR3 length: 14 residues. CDR3 protein: CASSGNGFFYGYTF. The CDR3 DNA is TGTGCCAGCAGCGGTAACGGTTTCTTCTATGGCTACACCTTC.

The chain employs TRBV19 and TRBJ2-3; 8 bases are shared with TRBD2. This CDR3 comprises 14 residues. Germline CDR1 and CDR2: LNHDA and SQIVND (reference sequence). V shed 7 bases, J shed 4 bases, and the junction held 7 bases outside the gene matches. DNA for the CDR3: TGTGCCAGTACCGGGAGCGGGGGTTCAGATACGCAGTATTTT. Protein sequence: CASTGSGGSDTQYF.

This chain joins TRBV18 and TRBJ2-3; D gene unclear. This CDR3 region has 16 residues. V lost 4 bases and J 2 bases, leaving 16 bases between the germline ends. Per germline, CDR1 KGHSH and CDR2 LQKENI. The CDR3 here is CASSLRRQAYTDTQYF. The CDR3 nucleotides read TGTGCCAGCTCACTACGCCGGCAGGCTTACACAGATACGCAGTATTTT.

This clone came up a few times. CDR3 nucleotide sequence: TGCAGCGTTGGGTTAGAGGCAGGGAACGAGCAGTACTTC. Its protein is CSVGLEAGNEQYF. J is TRBJ2-7 and V is TRBV29-1, with a weak D call TRBD1 (5 bases). Trimming stripped 4 bases from V and 5 bases from J, with 15 bases between. CDR3 length equals 13 residues. Germline-derived CDR1 and CDR2 are SQVTM and ANQGSEA.